Shown below are 19 T cell receptor beta chains from a single sample sequenced in a study of breast tumors, draining lymph nodes, adjacent tissues. One entry per CDR3 protein results from TCRdb running MiXCR on the multiplex PCR reads. The sample has about 52,000 distinct CDR3 sequences; roughly 41% are singletons. What was sequenced was breast tumor tissue. These receptors originate from a female donor with breast cancer. Some clones in this sample may be carry-over from other donors' samples.

This clonotype is medium-sized (0.01 to 0.1%) in the sample. J is TRBJ1-4 and V is TRBV15; no clear D. V gave up 5 bases and J gave up 8 bases, with 9 bases separating them. The CDR3 covers 12 residues. Looked up from germline, CDR1 is LNHNV and CDR2 is YYDKDF (reference sequence). CDR3 residues: CATSLLTEKLFF. Here the CDR3 DNA reads TGTGCCACCAGCCTTTTAACAGAAAAACTGTTTTTT.

The rearrangement joins TRBV6-1 to TRBJ2-7; D perhaps matches TRBD2 (5 bases). The CDR3 contains 13 residues. V lost 8 bases and J 0 bases, leaving 11 bases between the germline ends. The germline CDR1 and CDR2 sequences are MNHNS and SASEGT. The CDR3 region has the DNA TGTGCCAGCGGTAGCGCCTACTCCTACGAGCAGTACTTC. Encoded protein: CASGSAYSYEQYF.

As to this clonotype: Sequence at one end of the junction differs from germline and may be a read error. The J gene is TRBJ2-7, the V gene TRBV11-1; TRBD2 might be the D (6 bases). In germline, CDR1 is SGHAT, CDR2 FQDESV (reference sequence). This CDR3 has 12 amino acids. This chain's CDR3 is CASSRRREEQCF. CDR3 coding DNA: TGCGCCAGCAGCCGGAGGAGGGAAGAGCAGTGCTTC. The full variable domain, completed using reference TRBV11-1 and TRBJ2-7, is EAEVAQSPRYKITEKSQAVAFWCDPISGHATLYWYRQILGQGPELLVQFQDESVVDDSQLPKDRFSAERLKGVDSTLKIQPAELGDSAMYLCASSRRREEQCFGPGTRLTVT.

This clonotype was counted ten times or more. The chain combines TRBV4-3 with TRBJ1-2; no definite D call. Trimming left V 0 bases short and J 8 bases short, with 25 bases between. This CDR3 spans 18 amino acids. Germline V lookup: CDR1 LGHNA, CDR2 YSLEER. CDR3 sequence: CASSQDYASGGRLGGYTF. The CDR3 DNA reads TGCGCCAGCAGCCAAGATTACGCCTCGGGAGGGAGATTAGGCGGCTACACCTTC.

This chain joins TRBV7-9 and TRBJ2-5; D is uncertain. The CDR3 has 13 residues. CDR1 is SEHNR, CDR2 FQNEAQ, per germline (reference sequence). The germline V and J ends were trimmed by 4 bases and 4 bases, with 10 bases remaining between them. The CDR3 nucleotides are TGTGCCAGCAGCTCTCTGCAAACAGAGACCCAGTACTTC. Amino acid sequence: CASSSLQTETQYF.

This clonotype was observed at least ten times. This chain uses TRBV18 with TRBJ1-1, with TRBD1 matching over 8 bases. J gave up 9 bases and V 6 bases, and 6 bases lay outside the gene matches. Germline V gives CDR1 KGHSH, CDR2 LQKENI. The CDR3 runs to 12 residues. CDR3 protein: CASSQDRDKAFF. In DNA, the CDR3 is TGTGCCAGCTCCCAGGACAGGGACAAAGCTTTCTTT.

This clonotype was seen at least ten times. The chain has TRBV5-1 and TRBJ2-6; D is uncertain. Germline loops: CDR1 SGHRS, CDR2 YFSETQ. V lost 2 bases and J lost 4, with 7 bases in between. This CDR3 comprises 14 residues. CDR3 residues: CASSFTPGANVLTF. CDR3 nucleotide sequence: TGCGCCAGCAGCTTTACCCCCGGGGCCAACGTCCTGACTTTC.

This clonotype appeared many times. The chain links TRBV7-9 to TRBJ2-3; D not resolved. V lost 5 bases to trimming and J lost 2 bases, with 17 bases between them. Germline lookup yields CDR1 SEHNR and CDR2 FQNEAQ (reference sequence). CDR3 length: 16 amino acids. The CDR3 reads CASSLTYNPATDTQYF. The CDR3 DNA reads as TGTGCCAGCAGCCTTACGTACAATCCAGCCACAGATACGCAGTATTTT.

Concerning this clonotype itself: The conserved phenylalanine or tryptophan normally closing the CDR3 is absent here, so this likely arose from a read error. This rearrangement joins TRBV20-1 to TRBJ1-1, with TRBD1 as a possible D gene (5 bases). In germline, CDR1 is DFQATT, CDR2 SNEGSKA (reference sequence). This CDR3 contains 12 residues. V shed 4 bases and J shed 4 bases, with 10 bases lying between them. The CDR3 loop is CSAKGGGTEAFS. CDR3 sequence (DNA): TGCAGTGCTAAGGGCGGGGGCACTGAAGCTTTCTCT.

This clonotype was observed at least ten times. The V and J genes are TRBV5-1 and TRBJ2-2; D is undetermined. The CDR3 covers 12 residues. Germline CDR1 SGHRS, CDR2 YFSETQ. The germline V and J ends were trimmed by 5 bases and 6 bases, with 8 bases remaining between them. This CDR3 reads CASSPVPGELFF. The CDR3 bases are TGCGCCAGCAGTCCCGTCCCCGGGGAGCTGTTTTTT.

The J gene is TRBJ1-6, the V gene TRBV5-1, with 7 bases aligning to TRBD1. Germline CDR1 SGHRS, CDR2 YFSETQ. There are 19 residues in the CDR3. After removal of 4 bases from V and 6 bases from J, the junction contained 19 bases not matched to a gene. The DNA of the CDR3 is TGCGCCAGCAGCACCTCGACAGGGTACTTCGACATAACTAATTCACCCCTCCACTTT. Residues: CASSTSTGYFDITNSPLHF.

This clonotype was recorded at least ten times. The chain links TRBV5-1 to TRBJ2-3, with D unresolved. This CDR3 comprises 16 residues. The V end lost 0 bases, the J end lost 0 bases, and 11 bases lay between the germline ends. From germline, CDR1 is SGHRS and CDR2 YFSETQ. The CDR3 sequence is CASSLDRVQSTDTQYF. CDR3 DNA: TGCGCCAGCAGCTTGGATCGGGTTCAGAGCACAGATACGCAGTATTTT.

Of note for this clonotype: In this CDR3 the conserved last residue, phenylalanine or tryptophan, is missing, so a read error is likely. Because the CDR3's place on the DNA is in doubt, the DNA is left out and the CDR3 is given as listed by TCRdb. This sequence joins TRBV11-3 and TRBJ2-5. The CDR3 region is 14 residues in length, termini included. In germline, CDR1 is SGHNT, CDR2 YENEEA. The chain's CDR3 is CASPQNGYGYTFGS.

Comments on this clonotype: Possible read error: a much larger clone is one base away. V is TRBV7-9 and J is TRBJ2-7; TRBD1 is a possible D gene (5 bases). CDR3 length: 13 residues. Germline values: CDR1 SEHNR, CDR2 FQNEAQ (reference sequence). CDR3 sequence: CAGSLGVGVEQYF. CDR3 DNA: TGTGCCGGCAGCTTAGGCGTAGGGGTTGAGCAGTACTTC.

In this sample, this clonotype turned up many times. This chain connects TRBV3-1 to TRBJ2-3, with 8 nucleotides matching TRBD1. This CDR3 contains 15 residues. J was trimmed by 2 bases and V by 5 bases; bases with no gene match: 6. The germline V gene encodes CDR1 LGHDT and CDR2 YNNKEL (reference sequence). CDR3 amino acids: CASSSGQGYTDTQYF. The CDR3 DNA reads TGTGCCAGCAGCTCTGGACAGGGTTACACAGATACGCAGTATTTT.

This clonotype has ten or more counts. The V call is TRBV15, the J call TRBJ2-7; 7 bases are a match to TRBD2. Germline values: CDR1 LNHNV, CDR2 YYDKDF (reference sequence). The CDR3 has 15 amino acids. V trimming: 1 base; J trimming: 2 bases; junction bases outside the gene matches: 5. The CDR3: CATSRGLAEAYEQYF. The CDR3, as DNA: TGTGCCACCAGCAGAGGGCTAGCGGAGGCCTACGAGCAGTACTTC.

The V call is TRBV30, the J call TRBJ1-3; TRBD1 matches at 12 bases. The CDR3 loop spans 15 amino acids. The germline V gene has CDR1 GTSNPN and CDR2 SVGIG (reference sequence). V lost 5 bases to trimming and J lost 2 bases; unmatched junction nucleotides: 4. The CDR3 protein is CAWAGQGAAGNTIYF. The CDR3 coding sequence is TGTGCCTGGGCGGGACAGGGGGCTGCTGGAAACACCATATATTTT. Combining the CDR3 with reference TRBV30 and TRBJ1-3 gives the whole variable domain SQTIHQWPATLVQPVGSPLSLECTVEGTSNPNLYWYRQAAGRGLQLLFYSVGIGQISSEVPQNLSASRPQDRQFILSSKKLLLSDSGFYLCAWAGQGAAGNTIYFGEGSWLTVV.

The chain uses TRBV29-1 and TRBJ1-2; D possibly corresponds to TRBD1 (6 bases). With 7 bases removed from V and 3 bases from J, the gap between germline ends came to 12 bases. The CDR3 loop spans 12 amino acids. Germline CDR1 and CDR2: SQVTM and ANQGSEA. The DNA of the CDR3 is TGCAGCGCGGGCAGGGGAGACTATGGCTACACCTTC. Its translation: CSAGRGDYGYTF.

This clonotype was observed at least ten times. The rearrangement uses TRBV3-1 and TRBJ2-5; D might be TRBD1 or TRBD2, each matching 5 bases. The V gene lost 0 bases and the J gene lost 0 bases, with 17 bases spanning the gap. CDR1 LGHDT and CDR2 YNNKEL come from the germline V gene (reference sequence). This CDR3 has 18 amino acids. CDR3 sequence: CASSQDLRGLINQETQYF. The DNA of the CDR3 is TGTGCCAGCAGCCAAGACTTGAGGGGTTTGATTAACCAAGAGACCCAGTACTTC.